This T cell receptor beta chain was profiled in a study of blood T cell repertoires in COVID-19. Germline CDR1 and CDR2: SGHNT and YYREEE (reference sequence). There are 14 residues in the CDR3. Trimming stripped 0 bases from V and 2 bases from J, with 9 bases between. This table comes from immunoSEQ multiplex PCR, and its TCRdb copy is limited to in-frame clones, with some not included. The sample holds about 220,000 clones, roughly 84% seen once. The sequenced sample consisted of PBMCs or T cells enriched from blood (not recorded which). This TCR came from a woman in her thirties or forties who had recovered from COVID-19. The V call is TRBV5-4, the J call TRBJ2-7; D might be TRBD1 (6 bases). Here the CDR3 reads CASSLEQGAYEQYF. In DNA, the CDR3 is TGTGCCAGCAGCTTGGAACAGGGAGCCTACGAGCAGTACTTC.